The rows below give T cell receptor beta chains drawn from one sample of a study of T-cell memory formation after mild COVID-19. TCRdb processed the 5' RACE reads anew with MiXCR; each CDR3 protein has one entry. There are 250,000 to 350,000 distinct CDR3 sequences in the sample; 15% to 20% occur only once, and roughly 23% lies in the top ten. The material sequenced was PBMCs or a T cell subset sorted from them (not recorded which). Every receptor here comes from a young man who had mild COVID-19 (a few samples of this study predate the infection). Cell type and time point are not known. Both conserved end residues are part of each CDR3. The D gene is left open where the match is weak. Clone sizes are given selectively: once, few, many, or a class where the clone is expanded.

V gene	clone size	D gene	J gene	CDR3 length	CDR3 DNA	CDR3 protein
TRBV28	-	TRBD1	TRBJ1-4	16	TGTGCCAGCAGTCTCTCAGGGACAGCCAACAATGAAAAACTGTTTTTT	CASSLSGTANNEKLFF
TRBV12-3/TRBV12-4	few	TRBD1	TRBJ1-1	15	TGTGCCAGCAGTTTCCAGGACAGGGGGCTCTCTGAAGCTTTCTTT	CASSFQDRGLSEAFF
TRBV7-8	many	TRBD2	TRBJ2-3	12	TGTGCCAGCAGCCCGGGGGGAGATACGCAGTATTTT	CASSPGGDTQYF
TRBV20-1	-	TRBD2	TRBJ2-5	14	TGCAGTGTCGGGACTAGCGGTCCACAAGAGACCCAGTACTTC	CSVGTSGPQETQYF
TRBV12-3/TRBV12-4	few	-	TRBJ1-2	14	TGTGCCAGCAGTCTACCGGGGGGATTTATGGGCTACACCTTC	CASSLPGGFMGYTF
TRBV6-6	many	TRBD2	TRBJ2-1	12	TGTGCCAGCGGGGGGGCCTACAATGAGCAGTTCTTC	CASGGAYNEQFF
TRBV10-3	-	TRBD1	TRBJ1-1	14	TGTGCCACCAGGCTGGGGACAGGCGAGACTGAAGCTTTCTTT	CATRLGTGETEAFF
TRBV2	few	TRBD1	TRBJ1-2	12	TGTGCCAGCGTTCGACAGGGACATGGCTACACCTTC	CASVRQGHGYTF
TRBV7-2	-	-	TRBJ2-2	17	TGTGCCAGCAGCTTATTAATGCCAGGGGTGTACGCCGGGGAGCTGTTTTTT	CASSLLMPGVYAGELFF
TRBV7-6	-	-	TRBJ2-3	12	TGTGCCAGCAGCTCCCAAACAGATACGCAGTATTTT	CASSSQTDTQYF
TRBV7-3	few	-	TRBJ2-1	15	TGTGCCAGCAGCTTCCGACTCGCCTCCTACAATGAGCAGTTCTTC	CASSFRLASYNEQFF
TRBV7-9	few	-	TRBJ1-2	13	TGTGCCAGCAGGGCAAGACGGACCAGAGGCTACACCTTC	CASRARRTRGYTF
TRBV13	few	TRBD1	TRBJ1-2	13	TGTGCCAGCAGCGGCACAGGGGCGGATGGCTACACCTTC	CASSGTGADGYTF
TRBV7-8	-	-	TRBJ2-1	12	TGTGCCAGCAGCTCATTCGTAAATGAGCAGTTCTTC	CASSSFVNEQFF
TRBV6-5	-	-	TRBJ1-1	15	TGTGCCAGCAGTTACTCGACGGACGGCCGCGCTGAAGCTTTCTTT	CASSYSTDGRAEAFF
TRBV11-3	few	TRBD1	TRBJ2-1	14	TGTGCCAGCAGCCGAAGGGACAGAAACAATGAGCAGTTCTTC	CASSRRDRNNEQFF
TRBV7-2	few	TRBD2	TRBJ2-3	15	TGTGCCAGCAGCTTGGATCAGGGAGGGACAGATACGCAGTATTTT	CASSLDQGGTDTQYF
TRBV20-1	-	-	TRBJ2-7	11	TGCAGTGCTGCCGACTTTTACGAGCAGTACTTC	CSAADFYEQYF
TRBV3-1	few	-	TRBJ1-1	14	TGTGCCAGCAGCCAAGAGGGCAGGAACACTGAAGCTTTCTTT	CASSQEGRNTEAFF
TRBV7-9	many	-	TRBJ2-1	13	TGTGCCAGCAGCTTGGAGGGTACTAATGAGCAGTTCTTC	CASSLEGTNEQFF
TRBV7-9	-	TRBD2	TRBJ2-3	16	TGTGCCAGCAGCTTAAGGAGTAGCGGGGGCACAGATACGCAGTATTTT	CASSLRSSGGTDTQYF
TRBV15	-	-	TRBJ2-5	15	TGTGCCACCAGCAGCTTGACTAGACCCTCGGAGACCCAGTACTTC	CATSSLTRPSETQYF
TRBV7-2	-	-	TRBJ2-3	15	TGTGCCAGCAGCTTCCGACAGACCCTCACAGATACGCAGTATTTT	CASSFRQTLTDTQYF
TRBV6-6	few	TRBD2	TRBJ2-4	14	TGTGCCAGCAGTCCCGGGAGGCCCGCGAACATTCAGTACTTC	CASSPGRPANIQYF
TRBV15	-	TRBD1	TRBJ2-7	15	TGTGCCACCAGCAGAGGGGGGACAGCTCCCTACGAGCAGTACTTC	CATSRGGTAPYEQYF
TRBV28	-	-	TRBJ2-7	15	TGTGCCAGCAGTTTAGGTGGGGTCCGCTCCTACGAGCAGTACTTC	CASSLGGVRSYEQYF
TRBV6-2/TRBV6-3	-	TRBD2	TRBJ2-4	16	TGTGCCAGCAGTTACACCGGGGAGGGGGCCAAAAACATTCAGTACTTC	CASSYTGEGAKNIQYF
TRBV6-1	few	-	TRBJ1-5	15	TGTGCCAGCAGTGAAGGGCAACCGGGCAATCAGCCCCAGCATTTT	CASSEGQPGNQPQHF
TRBV5-5	few	-	TRBJ1-5	14	TGTGCCAGACTGCACGGGGGCAGCAATCAGCCCCAGCATTTT	CARLHGGSNQPQHF
TRBV11-2	few	TRBD1	TRBJ2-7	16	TGTGCCAGCAGCTTAGGCGGACAGGGGGCAATGTACGAGCAGTACTTC	CASSLGGQGAMYEQYF
TRBV4-1	many	-	TRBJ1-1	18	TGCGCCAGCAGCCAAGTCGGTGGCCCGGGAGGGGTAGGGACTGAAGCTTTCTTT	CASSQVGGPGGVGTEAFF
TRBV4-2	few	-	TRBJ2-4	16	TGTGCCAGCAGCCCCACCAGGGGATCCCTCAAAAACATTCAGTACTTC	CASSPTRGSLKNIQYF
TRBV15	-	TRBD2	TRBJ2-5	15	TGTGCCACCAGCAGAGGCGGGGGGCCAGGAGAGACCCAGTACTTC	CATSRGGGPGETQYF
TRBV7-2	many	-	TRBJ2-3	13	TGTGCCAGCAGCTCGGGTTGGACAGATACGCAGTATTTT	CASSSGWTDTQYF
TRBV7-8	-	-	TRBJ1-1	17	TGTGCCAGCAGCTTAGTCCCGGGGGAGGCCCTCAACACTGAAGCTTTCTTT	CASSLVPGEALNTEAFF
TRBV6-4	-	-	TRBJ2-3	16	TGTGCCAGCAGTGACGGGATGGGAGGTAGCACAGATACGCAGTATTTT	CASSDGMGGSTDTQYF
TRBV27	-	-	TRBJ1-1	15	TGTGCCAGCAGTTTAGCCGGGACAAGATACACTGAAGCTTTCTTT	CASSLAGTRYTEAFF